The source of this T cell receptor beta chain is a study of blood T cells in healthy people across ages. Study as a whole: Capturing about one barcoded beta molecule per two T cells was achieved by template switching. Overall study results and limits: Older age went with lower TCR beta diversity per million T cells, in a roughly linear way.

The authors ran a second PCR of 7 to 11 cycles using a sample-barcoded 5' primer and a J-beta primer mix. There were at least 2.5 million CDR3-containing paired-end reads obtained from each sample. TCRdb re-derived calls from the 5' RACE reads in MiXCR, one entry per CDR3 protein. The sample gives 650,000 to 800,000 distinct CDR3 sequences, about 42% of which show up once; nearly 20% is in the top ten. Roughly 9.2 milliliters was the volume of peripheral blood drawn from each donor. The trim removed 3 bases at V and 1 base at J, leaving 6 bases unmatched. The CDR3 runs to 16 residues. The germline gives CDR1 DFQATT, CDR2 SNEGSKA (reference sequence). Remarks on this clonotype: Its antigen is undetermined.

The sample was blood. The rearrangement links TRBV20-1 to TRBJ2-2; the match to TRBD1 covers 9 bases. The receptor was isolated from a man aged 55 to 70 in good health. The CDR3 region is CSASRRTGVNTGELFF. Here the CDR3 DNA reads TGCAGTGCTAGCCGCCGGACAGGGGTGAACACCGGGGAGCTGTTTTTT.